The clone carrying this T cell receptor (beta chain) was found many times. The germline V gene has CDR1 LNHDA and CDR2 SQIVND (reference sequence). CDR3 length equals 15 residues. The V end lost 7 bases, the J end lost 8 bases, and 23 bases lay between the germline ends. This specimen belongs to a study of blood T cell repertoires in COVID-19. TCRdb's table, derived via immunoSEQ multiplex PCR, lists solely in-frame clones and lacks some. Here the sample spans 150,000 to 200,000 clones, around four fifths being singletons. This clonotype originated in a man aged 65-85 years with active or convalescent COVID-19. Sequenced material: peripheral blood. V usage is TRBV19 and J usage is TRBJ1-2; the D gene is possibly TRBD1 (6 bases). The CDR3 sequence is CASTRTGQISQGYTF. CDR3 sequence (DNA): TGTGCCAGTACCAGGACGGGACAAATTTCGCAAGGCTACACCTTC.